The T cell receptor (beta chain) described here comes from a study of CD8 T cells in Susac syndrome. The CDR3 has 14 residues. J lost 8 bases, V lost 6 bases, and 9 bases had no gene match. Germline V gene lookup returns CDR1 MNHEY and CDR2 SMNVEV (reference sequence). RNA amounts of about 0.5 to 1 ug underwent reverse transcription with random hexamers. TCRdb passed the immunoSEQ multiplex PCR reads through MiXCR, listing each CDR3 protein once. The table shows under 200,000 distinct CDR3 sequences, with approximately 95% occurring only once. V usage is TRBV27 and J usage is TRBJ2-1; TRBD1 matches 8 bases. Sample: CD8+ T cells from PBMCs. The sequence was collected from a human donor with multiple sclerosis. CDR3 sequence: CASRPGQVMDEQFF. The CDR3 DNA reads TGTGCCAGCAGACCGGGACAGGTCATGGATGAGCAGTTCTTC.